The 14 T cell receptor beta chains given below trace back to one sample, sequenced in a study of CD4+ T cells in melanoma (dated by TCRdb to between 2020 and 2023). Libraries were constructed by the immunoSEQ multiplex PCR assay. Held by TCRdb, this immuneACCESS table contains in-frame sequences only and omits some clones. Under half of the omission traces to an unresolved V gene where checked; the cause of the rest is unknown. For this sample there are about 140,000 clones; nearly 95% appear just once. 1.5% of the sample lies in the top ten. Source of these receptors: a human donor with melanoma.

This clone has just one count. The rearrangement uses TRBV5-3 and TRBJ1-6, with D unresolved. TRBV5-3 is placed among ORFs of uncertain function. The CDR3 is 14 residues long. V shed 4 bases and J shed 7 bases, with 12 bases lying between them. The CDR3 DNA sequence: TGTGCCAGAAGCCGCGGACGGGAAAATTCACCCCTCCACTTT. Translating it yields CARSRGRENSPLHF.

The chain is built from TRBV6-1 and TRBJ2-5; TRBD2 matches at 10 bases. The DNA end favors TRBJ2-7, so the J call may be wrong. CDR1 is MNHNS, CDR2 SASEGT, per germline. There are 17 residues in the CDR3. The CDR3 DNA reads TGTGCCAGCAGTGGATCAAAGGGAGCGGGGGGGCGGTACGAGCAGTACTTC. Its protein product is CASSGSKGAGGRYEQYF.

The V call is TRBV6-5, the J call TRBJ1-5; D is possibly TRBD1 (6 bases). The CDR3 extends over 15 amino acids. Looked up from germline, CDR1 is MNHEY and CDR2 is SVGAGI. The ends were cut back, 6 bases at V and 1 base at J, with 13 bases in the middle. CDR3 residues: CASRIQGNSNQPQHF. The DNA of the CDR3 is TGTGCCAGCAGGATACAGGGTAACAGCAATCAGCCCCAGCATTTT.

Here the CDR3 reads CASALTENNSPLHF. CDR3 coding DNA: TGTGCCAGCGCGTTGACAGAAAATAATTCACCCCTCCACTTT. The chain carries TRBV18 and TRBJ1-6, with D possibly TRBD1 on 5 matching bases. This CDR3 contains 14 residues. CDR1 KGHSH and CDR2 LQKENI come from the germline V gene. The ends were cut back, 8 bases at V and 5 bases at J, with 13 bases in the middle.

This chain uses TRBV7-3 with TRBJ1-6; D gene uncertain. Per the germline V gene, CDR1 is SGHTA and CDR2 is FQGTGA. The CDR3 is made up of 14 amino acids. The V end lost 1 base, the J end lost 7 bases, and 8 bases lay between the germline ends. The CDR3 nucleotides read TGTGCCAGCAGCTTAAACGGGGTCAATTCACCCCTCCACTTT. Translated: CASSLNGVNSPLHF.

The chain links TRBV5-6 to TRBJ1-6; D is possibly TRBD1 (5 bases). V dropped 4 bases and J dropped 1 base, with 21 bases sitting between them. The CDR3 is 19 amino acids. Germline V gene lookup returns CDR1 SGHDT and CDR2 YYEEEE. The chain's CDR3 is CASSPRAGSGGSYNSPLHF. The CDR3 coding sequence is TGTGCCAGCAGCCCCCGAGCAGGCTCCGGGGGGTCCTATAATTCACCCCTCCACTTT.

This sequence joins TRBV6-1 and TRBJ1-3, with no clear D. Per the germline V gene, CDR1 is MNHNS and CDR2 is SASEGT. The V and J ends lost 8 bases and 0 bases respectively, with 8 bases between them. The CDR3 runs 13 residues. This chain's CDR3 is CASRESSGNTIYF. The CDR3 nucleotides are TGTGCCAGCCGGGAAAGCTCTGGAAACACCATATATTTT.

In this sample, this clone turned up once. V is TRBV18 and J is TRBJ2-6; D might be TRBD2 (6 bases). V shed 3 bases and J shed 0 bases, with 21 bases lying between them. Germline CDR1 is KGHSH and CDR2 is LQKENI. The CDR3 sequence is 20 residues long. CDR3 sequence (DNA): TGTGCCAGCTCACCTCAAAGGACGGGAGCCTCCCTCTCTGGGGCCAACGTCCTGACTTTC. Its protein product is CASSPQRTGASLSGANVLTF.

This sequence joins TRBV6-6 and TRBJ2-3; D perhaps matches TRBD2 (7 bases). Trimming cost V 2 bases and J 5 bases, with 17 bases left between them. This CDR3 has 16 amino acids. The germline V gene has CDR1 MNHNY and CDR2 SVGAGI (reference sequence). The CDR3 here is CASSYPKGGRIDTQYF. The CDR3, as DNA: TGTGCCAGCAGTTACCCTAAGGGGGGGCGAATAGATACGCAGTATTTT.

The chain joins TRBV2 to TRBJ2-7, with D unresolved. The germline V and J ends were trimmed by 3 bases and 11 bases, with 17 bases remaining between them. Germline assignment: CDR1 SNHLY and CDR2 FYNNEI. The CDR3 totals 13 residues. The CDR3 sequence: CASSDLGRLIEYF. DNA of the CDR3: TGTGCCAGCAGTGATTTAGGCAGGTTAATAGAGTACTTC.

This clone was seen more than once but under ten times. The chain couples TRBV18 to TRBJ1-6; maybe TRBD1 (6 bases). The CDR3 contains 14 residues. Germline lookup yields CDR1 KGHSH and CDR2 LQKENI. The V end was cut by 6 bases, the J end by 7 bases, with 13 bases between. CDR3 nucleotides: TGTGCCAGCTCGACACAGGGATCCAATTCACCCCTCCACTTT. This gives the protein CASSTQGSNSPLHF.

The chain is built from TRBV2 and TRBJ2-7, with D possibly being TRBD1 (5 bases). The germline V gene has CDR1 SNHLY and CDR2 FYNNEI. CDR3 length equals 13 residues. Trimming stripped 7 bases from V and 3 bases from J, with 13 bases between. CDR3 DNA sequence: TGTGCCAGCATCGTGACAGTCAACTACGAGCAGTACTTC. Translating it yields CASIVTVNYEQYF.

This clone has just one count. The genes are TRBV2 and TRBJ2-2, with TRBD1 matching over 11 bases. The J segment lost 3 bases and the V segment lost 5 bases, leaving 8 bases of the junction unmatched. CDR3 length equals 17 residues. Germline V gene lookup returns CDR1 SNHLY and CDR2 FYNNEI. CDR3 sequence: CASSTLRDRGDTGELFF. The CDR3 DNA sequence: TGTGCCAGCAGTACATTGAGGGACAGGGGGGACACCGGGGAGCTGTTTTTT. Based on the CDR3 plus reference TRBV2 and TRBJ2-2, the full variable domain is EPEVTQTPSHQVTQMGQEVILRCVPISNHLYFYWYRQILGQKVEFLVSFYNNEISEKSEIFDDQFSVERPDGSNFTLKIRSTKLEDSAMYFCASSTLRDRGDTGELFFGEGSRLTVL.

J is TRBJ1-6 and V is TRBV10-1, with D uncertain. Germline-derived CDR1 and CDR2 are WNHNN and SYGVQD (reference sequence). Trimming pared 7 bases from V and 10 bases from J, leaving 17 bases between. This CDR3 is built from 14 residues. In DNA form, the CDR3 reads TGCGCCAGCATTGTCGACCCGAGGGCGTCACCCCTCCACTTT. Protein product: CASIVDPRASPLHF.